These 11 T cell receptor beta chains originate from one sample sequenced in a study of neurological immune-mediated disorders. One entry per CDR3 protein results from TCRdb running MiXCR on the 5' RACE reads. The table has about 46,000 distinct CDR3 sequences, approximately 3% seen once. Sequencing used PBMCs. These receptors were obtained from a woman between 50 and 59 years old with multiple sclerosis.

This clonotype was detected ten times or more. The gene calls are TRBV5-1 and TRBJ2-5, with D possibly TRBD2 on 5 matching bases. Trimming took 2 bases from V and 3 from J, leaving 11 bases between them. This CDR3 has 14 amino acids. Germline assignment: CDR1 SGHRS and CDR2 YFSETQ. In nucleotides, the CDR3 is TGCGCCAGCAGCTTCGGACTGTCAAAAGAGACCCAGTACTTC. Protein product: CASSFGLSKETQYF.

Ten or more counts support this clonotype. The chain uses TRBV7-2 and TRBJ2-3, with 8 nucleotides matching TRBD2. With V trimmed by 1 base and J by 1 base, 4 bases remained unmatched. The CDR3 covers 16 residues. CDR1 is SGHTA, CDR2 FQGNSA, per germline. The CDR3 DNA reads as TGTGCCAGCAGCTTAGGTCCGGGACTAGGCACAGATACGCAGTATTTT. Translated: CASSLGPGLGTDTQYF.

This clonotype came up many times. The V and J genes are TRBV10-3 and TRBJ2-3; perhaps D is TRBD1 or TRBD2 (5 bases each). V lost 7 bases to trimming and J lost 6 bases, with 11 bases between them. Germline V gene data show CDR1 as ENHRY and CDR2 as SYGVKD. This CDR3 comprises 12 residues. The chain's CDR3 is CAIKGTLDTQYF. CDR3 coding DNA: TGTGCCATCAAAGGGACCTTGGATACGCAGTATTTT.

This clonotype was seen ten or more times. V usage is TRBV29-1 and J usage is TRBJ2-3, with TRBD1 matching 9 bases. CDR1 and CDR2 (germline): SQVTM, ANQGSEA. The J segment lost 1 base and the V segment lost 6 bases, leaving 2 bases of the junction unmatched. This CDR3 has 13 residues. CDR3 DNA sequence: TGCAGCGTAAGACAGGGGGGCACAGATACGCAGTATTTT. This gives the protein CSVRQGGTDTQYF.

This clonotype has ten or more counts. V and J are TRBV5-6 and TRBJ1-2; D unclear. Trimming removed 2 bases at V and 7 bases at J, with 12 bases between. Per the germline V gene, CDR1 is SGHDT and CDR2 is YYEEEE. The CDR3 covers 13 residues. The CDR3 nucleotides are TGTGCCAGCAGCTTCGTTGGTTACGGTGGCTACACCTTC. It codes for CASSFVGYGGYTF.

This clonotype was found many times. J is TRBJ2-1 and V is TRBV20-1, with TRBD2 identical over 8 bases. CDR3 length: 14 residues. The trim removed 3 bases at V and 7 bases at J, leaving 8 bases unmatched. The germline gives CDR1 DFQATT, CDR2 SNEGSKA (reference sequence). Here the CDR3 reads CSASPGLGGNEQFF. CDR3 bases: TGCAGTGCTAGTCCGGGACTAGGCGGGAATGAGCAGTTCTTC.

This clonotype was observed at least ten times. This chain uses TRBV7-6 with TRBJ2-3; tentative D call: TRBD2 (5 bases). V was pared by 7 bases and J by 0 bases, with 11 bases between. This CDR3 spans 14 amino acids. Germline V gene sequence: CDR1 SGHVS, CDR2 FNYEAQ. The CDR3 DNA reads as TGTGCCAGCATAAGGGAGCTTAGCACAGATACGCAGTATTTT. It translates to CASIRELSTDTQYF. Full variable domain (remainder filled in from reference TRBV7-6 and TRBJ2-3): GAGVSQSPRYKVTKRGQDVALRCDPISGHVSLYWYRQALGQGPEFLTYFNYEAQQDKSGLPNDRFSAERPEGSISTLTIQRTEQRDSAMYRCASIRELSTDTQYFGPGTRLTVL.

As regards this clonotype: A much bigger clone sits one base away, suggesting this may be a read error. The chain couples TRBV10-3 to TRBJ2-6; D is perhaps TRBD1 (5 bases). The CDR3 consists of 14 residues. In germline, CDR1 is ENHRY, CDR2 SYGVKD. The CDR3: CAISESAGAKVLTF. CDR3 DNA: TGTGCCATCAGTGAGTCGGCTGGGGCCAAAGTCCTGACTTTC.

This clonotype was found many times. The chain has TRBV24-1 and TRBJ2-5; 7 positions agree with TRBD1. Trimming cost V 4 bases and J 6 bases; bases outside gene matches: 10. This CDR3 has 15 amino acids. Germline-derived CDR1 and CDR2 are KGHDR and SFDVKD. In DNA, the CDR3 is TGTGCCACCAGTGACCTGTCAGGGGGACAACAGACCCAGTACTTC. This gives the protein CATSDLSGGQQTQYF.

Regarding this clonotype: This may arise from a read error, as a much more abundant clone is one base away. The V gene is TRBV10-3, the J gene TRBJ1-1; TRBD1 is a possible D gene (5 bases). The CDR3 has 13 amino acids. Trimming took off 4 bases at V and 11 bases at J, with 17 bases between the two ends. The germline gives CDR1 ENHRY, CDR2 SYGVKD. As DNA, the CDR3 is TGTGCCATCAGTGTGGGGGGTGAAGAAACGGCTTTCTTT. It specifies CAISVGGEETAFF.

This clonotype appeared many times. V is TRBV12-3 or TRBV12-4 and J is TRBJ2-7; D gene unclear. Trimming shortened V by 7 bases and J by 3 bases, and 10 bases separated the two germline ends. The CDR3 has 12 residues. CDR3 sequence: CASTNEHYEQYF. The CDR3 DNA is TGTGCCAGCACCAATGAACACTACGAGCAGTACTTC.